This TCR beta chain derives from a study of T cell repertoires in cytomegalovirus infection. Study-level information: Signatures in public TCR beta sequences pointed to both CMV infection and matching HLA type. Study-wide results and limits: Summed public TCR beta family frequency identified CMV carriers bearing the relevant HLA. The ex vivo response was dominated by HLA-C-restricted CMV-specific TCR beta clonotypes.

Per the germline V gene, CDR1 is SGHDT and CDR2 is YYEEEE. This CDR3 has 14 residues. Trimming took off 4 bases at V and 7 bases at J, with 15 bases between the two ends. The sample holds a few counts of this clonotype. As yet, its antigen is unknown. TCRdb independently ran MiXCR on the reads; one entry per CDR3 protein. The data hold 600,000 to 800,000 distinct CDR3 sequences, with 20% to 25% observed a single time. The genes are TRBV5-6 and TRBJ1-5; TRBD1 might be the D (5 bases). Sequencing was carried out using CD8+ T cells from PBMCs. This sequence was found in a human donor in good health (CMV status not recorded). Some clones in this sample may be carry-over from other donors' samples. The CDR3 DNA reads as TGTGCCAGCAGCCAGGGAGGGTTTGGGCAGCCCCAGCATTTT. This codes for CASSQGGFGQPQHF.